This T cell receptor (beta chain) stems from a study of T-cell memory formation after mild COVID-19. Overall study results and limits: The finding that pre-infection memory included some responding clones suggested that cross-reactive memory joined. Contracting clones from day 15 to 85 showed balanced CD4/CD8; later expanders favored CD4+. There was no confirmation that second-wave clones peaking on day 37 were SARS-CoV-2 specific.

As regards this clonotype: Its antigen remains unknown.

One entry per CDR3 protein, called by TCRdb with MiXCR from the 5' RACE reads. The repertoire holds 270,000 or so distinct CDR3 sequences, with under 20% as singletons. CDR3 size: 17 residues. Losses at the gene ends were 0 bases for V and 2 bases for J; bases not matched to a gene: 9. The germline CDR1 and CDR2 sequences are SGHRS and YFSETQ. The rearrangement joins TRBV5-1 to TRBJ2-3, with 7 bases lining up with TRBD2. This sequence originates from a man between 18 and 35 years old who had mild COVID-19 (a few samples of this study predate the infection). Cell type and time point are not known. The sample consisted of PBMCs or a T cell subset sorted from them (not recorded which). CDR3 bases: TGCGCCAGCAGCTTGGCCGGGGGGTGGCGAGTCACAGATACGCAGTATTTT. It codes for CASSLAGGWRVTDTQYF. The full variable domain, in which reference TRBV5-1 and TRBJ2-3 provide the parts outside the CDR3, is KAGVTQTPRYLIKTRGQQVTLSCSPISGHRSVSWYQQTPGQGLQFLFEYFSETQRNKGNFPGRFSGRQFSNSRSEMNVSTLELGDSALYLCASSLAGGWRVTDTQYFGPGTRLTVL.